This paragraph covers one TCR beta chain sequence. These data originate in a study of blood T cell repertoires in COVID-19. Study as a whole: Nucleic acid was either cDNA or gDNA, and it came from T cells, B-cell-depleted T cells, or PBMCs.

Sequencing was performed with immunoSEQ multiplex PCR; in TCRdb, only in-frame clones are kept and a portion is missing. The sample has around 280,000 clones; about 87% are singletons. The CDR3 runs to 17 residues. This sequence originates from a man between 65 and 85 years old with acute or convalescent COVID-19. The chain recombines TRBV12-1 with TRBJ1-5. TRBV12-1 is a pseudogene. The specimen was peripheral blood. This CDR3 reads CASSLPGGEGRNQPQHF. The CDR3, as DNA: TGTGCCAGCAGCCTACCTGGGGGGGAAGGGCGCAATCAGCCCCAGCATTTT.